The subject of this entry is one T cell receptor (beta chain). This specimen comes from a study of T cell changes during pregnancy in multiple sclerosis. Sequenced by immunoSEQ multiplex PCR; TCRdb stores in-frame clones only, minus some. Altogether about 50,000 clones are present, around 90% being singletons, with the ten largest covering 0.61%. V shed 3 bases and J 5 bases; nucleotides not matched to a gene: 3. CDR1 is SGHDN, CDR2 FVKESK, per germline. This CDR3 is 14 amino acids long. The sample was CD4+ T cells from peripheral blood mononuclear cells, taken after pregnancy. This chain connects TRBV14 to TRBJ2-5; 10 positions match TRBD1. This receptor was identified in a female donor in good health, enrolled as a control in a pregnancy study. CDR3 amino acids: CASSQTGGRETQYF. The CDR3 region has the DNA TGTGCCAGCAGCCAGACAGGGGGCCGGGAGACCCAGTACTTC.